This TCR beta chain originates from a study of stem cell transplantation in POMP-related autoinflammatory disease. There are a few counts of this clone. Its antigen is undetermined. Study outcomes and limitations: In patients with PRAID, every analyzed T-cell subset tended to show lower diversity and higher clonality.

Clones were read by immunoSEQ multiplex PCR, and TCRdb kept only the in-frame ones, dropping some. The sample has about 6,900 clones; around four fifths are singletons. Germline CDR1 reads MNHNY; CDR2 reads SVGAGI (reference sequence). The CDR3 covers 14 residues. Deletions cut 6 bases from V and 0 bases from J, with 11 bases between. The genes are TRBV6-6 and TRBJ1-1, with D possibly being TRBD1 (6 bases). The receptor was derived from a human donor in good health. The sequencing sample was made of a CXCR5-defined cell subset from PBMCs. The CDR3 nucleotides read TGTGCCAGCAGGACCGACAGGCTGAACACTGAAGCTTTCTTT. Protein: CASRTDRLNTEAFF.